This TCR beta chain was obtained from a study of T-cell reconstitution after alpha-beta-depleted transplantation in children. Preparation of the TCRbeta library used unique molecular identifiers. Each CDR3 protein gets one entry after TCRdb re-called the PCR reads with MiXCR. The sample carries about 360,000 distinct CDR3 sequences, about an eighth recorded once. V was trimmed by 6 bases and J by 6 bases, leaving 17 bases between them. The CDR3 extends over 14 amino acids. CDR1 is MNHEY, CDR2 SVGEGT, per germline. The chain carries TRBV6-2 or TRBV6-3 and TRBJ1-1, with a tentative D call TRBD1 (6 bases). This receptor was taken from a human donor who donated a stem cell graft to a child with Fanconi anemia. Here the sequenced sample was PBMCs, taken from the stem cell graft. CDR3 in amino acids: CASSWIGGSSEAFF. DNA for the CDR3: TGTGCCAGCAGCTGGATCGGGGGCAGCTCTGAAGCTTTCTTT.